This record concerns one T cell receptor (beta chain) sequence. Its antigen is still unknown. Conversion of TCR transcripts into cDNA relied on 5'RACE template switching, which added a universal primer site and UMIs. TCRdb used MiXCR to reprocess the 5' RACE reads, holding one entry per CDR3 protein. The repertoire holds some 220,000 distinct CDR3 sequences, with approximately 3.3% as singletons. The data stem from a study of T cells after yellow fever vaccination. The CDR3 contains 14 residues. With 2 bases removed from V and 4 bases from J, the gap between germline ends came to 12 bases. Germline V gene lookup returns CDR1 SGHRS and CDR2 YFSETQ. Study-wide results and caveats: Reappearing after the booster were most of the clones from primary vaccination (almost 97% CD4, around 88% CD8). A weaker secondary response peaked on day 5, the primary on day 15.

V is TRBV5-1 and J is TRBJ1-1, with D perhaps matching TRBD1 (5 bases). This specimen was CD4+ T cells sorted from PBMCs, taken 10 days after the yellow fever booster vaccination. The source of this sequence is a man younger than 35 who received the YFV17D yellow fever vaccine. The CDR3 protein is CASSFQDSITEAFF. The CDR3 DNA reads as TGCGCCAGCAGCTTCCAAGACAGCATCACTGAAGCTTTCTTT.